The present T cell receptor beta chain was sequenced within a study of CD8 T cells in Susac syndrome. Worth noting for this clonotype: Its antigen remains unknown.

The multiple sclerosis controls consisted of treatment-naive patients with relapsing-remitting disease, either stable or active. V gave up 4 bases and J gave up 7 bases, with 14 bases separating them. This CDR3 contains 14 residues. Germline lookup yields CDR1 MNHEY and CDR2 SVGEGT. With random hexamers, reverse transcription was performed on about 0.45 to 1 ug of RNA. TCR beta CDR3 was amplified by immunoSEQ multiplex PCR. This amplification extended across 54 Vbeta and 13 Jbeta segments. TCRdb reprocessed the immunoSEQ multiplex PCR reads with MiXCR, giving one entry per CDR3 protein. The profile covers 250,000 to 300,000 distinct CDR3 sequences, with 85% appearing a single time and 0.2% to 0.25% taken by the ten largest. Study observations and caveats: The TCR sequencing and HLA analysis in the study involved a relatively small number of individuals, as the study acknowledged.

Specimen: CD8+ T cells from PBMCs. This sequence originates from a human donor with multiple sclerosis. This rearrangement joins TRBV6-2 or TRBV6-3 to TRBJ2-1; D possibly corresponds to TRBD2 (6 bases). The CDR3 sequence: CASSLGLASNEQFF. CDR3 nucleotides: TGTGCCAGCAGTTTGGGGCTAGCGTCAAATGAGCAGTTCTTC.